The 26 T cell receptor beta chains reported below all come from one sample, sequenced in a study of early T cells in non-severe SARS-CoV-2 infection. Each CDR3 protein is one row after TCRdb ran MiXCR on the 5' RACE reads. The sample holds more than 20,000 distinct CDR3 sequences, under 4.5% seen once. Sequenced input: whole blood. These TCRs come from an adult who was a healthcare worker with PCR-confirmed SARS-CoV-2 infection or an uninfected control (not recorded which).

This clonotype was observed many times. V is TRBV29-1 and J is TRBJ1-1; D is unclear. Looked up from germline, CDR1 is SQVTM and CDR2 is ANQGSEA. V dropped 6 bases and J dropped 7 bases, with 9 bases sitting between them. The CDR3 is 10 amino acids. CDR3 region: CSVAAGEAFF. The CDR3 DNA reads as TGCAGCGTGGCAGCGGGTGAAGCTTTCTTT.

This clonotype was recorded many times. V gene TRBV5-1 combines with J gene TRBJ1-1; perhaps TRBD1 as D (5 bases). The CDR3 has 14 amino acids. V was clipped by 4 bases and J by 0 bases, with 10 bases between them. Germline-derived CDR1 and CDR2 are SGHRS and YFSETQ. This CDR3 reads CASSLGLMNTEAFF. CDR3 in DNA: TGCGCCAGCAGCCTGGGACTGATGAACACTGAAGCTTTCTTT.

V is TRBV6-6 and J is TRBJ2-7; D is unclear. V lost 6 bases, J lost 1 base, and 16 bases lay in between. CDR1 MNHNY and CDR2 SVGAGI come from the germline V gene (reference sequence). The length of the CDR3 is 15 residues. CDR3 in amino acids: CASRPPGSQSYEQYF. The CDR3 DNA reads TGTGCCAGCAGGCCACCCGGTAGTCAGTCCTACGAGCAGTACTTC.

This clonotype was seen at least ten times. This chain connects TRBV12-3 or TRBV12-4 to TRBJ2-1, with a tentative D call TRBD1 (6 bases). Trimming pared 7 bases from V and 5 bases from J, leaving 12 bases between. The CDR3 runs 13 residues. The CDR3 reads CASTRQEDNEQFF. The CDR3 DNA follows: TGTGCCAGCACCAGACAGGAGGACAATGAGCAGTTCTTC.

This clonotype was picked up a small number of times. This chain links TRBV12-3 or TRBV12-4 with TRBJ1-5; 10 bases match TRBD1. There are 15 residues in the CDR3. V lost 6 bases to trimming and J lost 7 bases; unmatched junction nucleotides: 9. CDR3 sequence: CASRGGTGVWQPQHF. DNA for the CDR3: TGTGCCAGCAGAGGCGGGACAGGGGTTTGGCAGCCCCAGCATTTT.

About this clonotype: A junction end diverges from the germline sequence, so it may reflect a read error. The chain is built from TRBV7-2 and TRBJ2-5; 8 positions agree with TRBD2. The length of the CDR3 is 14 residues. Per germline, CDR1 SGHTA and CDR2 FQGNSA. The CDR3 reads CVSMDGGAVATQYF. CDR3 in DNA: TGTGTCAGCATGGACGGGGGGGCGGTTGCGACCCAGTACTTC. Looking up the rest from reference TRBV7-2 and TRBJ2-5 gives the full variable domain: GAGVSQSPSNKVTEKGKDVELRCDPISGHTALYWYRQSLGQGLEFLIYFQGNSAPDKSGLPSDRFSAERTGGSVSTLTIQRTQQEDSAVYLCVSMDGGAVATQYFGPGTRLLVL.

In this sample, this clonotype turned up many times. The CDR3 is CAIPGTGELFF. In DNA form, the CDR3 reads TGTGCCATCCCAGGGACCGGGGAGCTGTTTTTT. This sequence joins TRBV7-9 and TRBJ2-2; possibly TRBD1 for D (5 bases). Germline CDR1 SEHNR, CDR2 FQNEAQ (reference sequence). The CDR3 runs 11 residues. V was pared by 10 bases and J by 5 bases, with 8 bases between.

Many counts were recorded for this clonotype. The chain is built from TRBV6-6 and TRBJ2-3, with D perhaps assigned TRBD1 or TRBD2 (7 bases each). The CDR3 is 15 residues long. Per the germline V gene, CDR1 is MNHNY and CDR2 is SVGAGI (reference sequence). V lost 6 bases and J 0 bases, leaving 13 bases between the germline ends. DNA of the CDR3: TGTGCCAGCAGCCAGGGGGGGGCTAGCACAGATACGCAGTATTTT. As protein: CASSQGGASTDTQYF.

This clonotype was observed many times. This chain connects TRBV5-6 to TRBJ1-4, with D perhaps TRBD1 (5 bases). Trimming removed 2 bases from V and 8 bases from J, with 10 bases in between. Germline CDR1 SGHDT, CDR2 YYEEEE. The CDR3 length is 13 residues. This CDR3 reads CASSFVQEEKLFF. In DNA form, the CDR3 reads TGTGCCAGCAGCTTTGTACAGGAAGAAAAACTGTTTTTT.

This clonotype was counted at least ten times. The DNA of the CDR3 is TGTGCCAGCAGCCAAGAGGCCGTGGGGACGGCTTATTCACCCCTCCACTTT. Translating gives CASSQEAVGTAYSPLHF. The chain combines TRBV3-1 with TRBJ1-6; tentative D call: TRBD1 (5 bases). This CDR3 is built from 17 residues. CDR1 LGHDT and CDR2 YNNKEL come from the germline V gene (reference sequence). Trimming shortened V by 0 bases and J by 8 bases, and 17 bases separated the two germline ends.

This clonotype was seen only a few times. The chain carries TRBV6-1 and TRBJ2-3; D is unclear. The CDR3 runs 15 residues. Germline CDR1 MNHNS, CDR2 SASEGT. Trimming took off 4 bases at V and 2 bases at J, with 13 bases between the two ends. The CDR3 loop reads CASSGWGRSTDTQYF. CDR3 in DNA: TGTGCCAGCAGTGGTTGGGGTCGTTCCACAGATACGCAGTATTTT.

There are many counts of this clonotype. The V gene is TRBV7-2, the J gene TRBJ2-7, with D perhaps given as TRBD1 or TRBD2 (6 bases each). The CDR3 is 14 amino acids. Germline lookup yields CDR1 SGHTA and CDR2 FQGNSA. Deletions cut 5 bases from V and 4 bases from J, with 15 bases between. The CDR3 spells CASSPLEGGYEQYF. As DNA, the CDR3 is TGTGCCAGCAGCCCATTAGAGGGGGGTTACGAGCAGTACTTC. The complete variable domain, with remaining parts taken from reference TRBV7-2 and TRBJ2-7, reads GAGVSQSPSNKVTEKGKDVELRCDPISGHTALYWYRQSLGQGLEFLIYFQGNSAPDKSGLPSDRFSAERTGGSVSTLTIQRTQQEDSAVYLCASSPLEGGYEQYFGPGTRLTVT.

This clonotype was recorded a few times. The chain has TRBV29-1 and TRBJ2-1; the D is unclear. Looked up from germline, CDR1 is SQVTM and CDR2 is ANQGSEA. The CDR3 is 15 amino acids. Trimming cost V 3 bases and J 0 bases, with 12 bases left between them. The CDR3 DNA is TGCAGCGTTGAGGGTACCGCCCTCTCCTACAATGAGCAGTTCTTC. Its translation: CSVEGTALSYNEQFF.

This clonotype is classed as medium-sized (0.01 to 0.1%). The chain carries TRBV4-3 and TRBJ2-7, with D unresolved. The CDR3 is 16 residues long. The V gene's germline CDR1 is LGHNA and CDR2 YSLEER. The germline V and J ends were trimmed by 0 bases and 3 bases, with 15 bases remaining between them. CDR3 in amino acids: CASSQERSAAHYEQYF. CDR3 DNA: TGCGCCAGCAGCCAAGAAAGGTCCGCCGCTCACTACGAGCAGTACTTC.

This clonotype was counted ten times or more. The CDR3 DNA reads TGTGCCAGCAGCCCAGCTTCTGCGGGGGGATTTGGCTACACCTTC. Its protein product is CASSPASAGGFGYTF. The chain links TRBV7-9 to TRBJ1-2, with TRBD1 as a possible D gene (5 bases). V lost 5 bases and J lost 7, with 20 bases in between. This CDR3 spans 15 amino acids. Germline V CDR1 and CDR2: SEHNR, FQNEAQ (reference sequence).

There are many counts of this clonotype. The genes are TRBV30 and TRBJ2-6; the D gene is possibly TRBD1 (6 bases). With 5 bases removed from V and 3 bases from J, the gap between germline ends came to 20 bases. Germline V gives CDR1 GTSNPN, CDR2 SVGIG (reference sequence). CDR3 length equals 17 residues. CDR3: CAWRTRYRASGANVLTF. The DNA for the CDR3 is TGTGCCTGGCGTACCCGATACAGGGCGAGTGGGGCCAACGTCCTGACTTTC.

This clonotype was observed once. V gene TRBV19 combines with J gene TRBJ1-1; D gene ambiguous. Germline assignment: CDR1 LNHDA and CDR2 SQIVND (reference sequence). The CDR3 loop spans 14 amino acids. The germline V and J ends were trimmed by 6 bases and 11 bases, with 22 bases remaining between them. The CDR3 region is CASRNEGPSGLAFF. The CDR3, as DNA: TGTGCCAGTAGGAATGAGGGTCCATCGGGATTGGCTTTCTTT.

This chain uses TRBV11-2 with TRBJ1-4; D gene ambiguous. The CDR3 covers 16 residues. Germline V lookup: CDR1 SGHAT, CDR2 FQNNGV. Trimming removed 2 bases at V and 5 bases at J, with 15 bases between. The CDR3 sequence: CASSLHRPGVNEKLFF. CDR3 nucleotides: TGTGCCAGCAGCTTACATCGACCCGGAGTAAATGAAAAACTGTTTTTT.

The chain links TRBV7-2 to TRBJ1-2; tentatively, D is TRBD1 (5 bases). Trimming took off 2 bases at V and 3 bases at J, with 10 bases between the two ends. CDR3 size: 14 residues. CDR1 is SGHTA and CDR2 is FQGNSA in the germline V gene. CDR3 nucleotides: TGTGCCAGCAGCTTAATGGGGGAACACTATGGCTACACCTTC. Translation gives CASSLMGEHYGYTF.

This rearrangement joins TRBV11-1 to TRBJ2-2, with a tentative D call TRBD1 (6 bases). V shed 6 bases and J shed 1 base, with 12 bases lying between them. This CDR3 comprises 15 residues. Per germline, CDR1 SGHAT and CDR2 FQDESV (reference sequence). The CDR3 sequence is CASRTKGQNTGELFF. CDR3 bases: TGTGCCAGCAGGACTAAGGGACAGAACACCGGGGAGCTGTTTTTT.

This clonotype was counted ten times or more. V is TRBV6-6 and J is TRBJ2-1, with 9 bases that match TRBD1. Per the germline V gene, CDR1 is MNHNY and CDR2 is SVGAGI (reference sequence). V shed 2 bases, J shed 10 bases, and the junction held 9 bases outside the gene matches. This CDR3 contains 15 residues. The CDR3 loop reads CASSYRDRVLGEQFF. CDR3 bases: TGTGCCAGCAGTTACAGGGACAGGGTATTAGGGGAGCAGTTCTTC.

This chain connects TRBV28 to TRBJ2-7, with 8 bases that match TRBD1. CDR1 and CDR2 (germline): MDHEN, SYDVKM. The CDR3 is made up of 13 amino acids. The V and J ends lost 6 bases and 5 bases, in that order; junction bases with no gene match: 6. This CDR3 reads CASSPGGLNEQYF. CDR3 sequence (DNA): TGTGCCAGCAGCCCAGGGGGCTTAAACGAGCAGTACTTC.

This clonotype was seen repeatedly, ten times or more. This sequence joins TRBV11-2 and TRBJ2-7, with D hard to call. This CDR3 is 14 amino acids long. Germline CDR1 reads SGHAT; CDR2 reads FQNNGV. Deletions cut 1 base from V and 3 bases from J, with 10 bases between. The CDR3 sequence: CASSLGVKGYEQYF. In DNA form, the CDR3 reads TGTGCCAGCAGCTTAGGGGTTAAGGGCTACGAGCAGTACTTC.

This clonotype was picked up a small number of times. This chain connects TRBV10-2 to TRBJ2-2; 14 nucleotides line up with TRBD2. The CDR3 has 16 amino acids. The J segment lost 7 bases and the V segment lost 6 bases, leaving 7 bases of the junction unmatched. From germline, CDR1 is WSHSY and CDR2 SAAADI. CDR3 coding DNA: TGCGCCAGCAGGGCGACTAGCGGGGGGGCCTTCGGGGAGCTGTTTTTT. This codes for CASRATSGGAFGELFF.

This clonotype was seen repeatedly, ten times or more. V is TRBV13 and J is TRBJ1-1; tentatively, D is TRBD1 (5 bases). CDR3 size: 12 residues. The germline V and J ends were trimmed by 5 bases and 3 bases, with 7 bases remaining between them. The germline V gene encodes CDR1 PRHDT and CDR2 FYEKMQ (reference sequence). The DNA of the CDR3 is TGTGCCAGCAGCCAGGGAGACACTGAAGCTTTCTTT. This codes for CASSQGDTEAFF.

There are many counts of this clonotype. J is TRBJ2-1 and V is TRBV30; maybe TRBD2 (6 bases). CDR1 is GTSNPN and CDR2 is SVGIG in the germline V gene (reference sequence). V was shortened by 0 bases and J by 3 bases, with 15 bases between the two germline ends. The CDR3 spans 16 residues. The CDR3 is CAWSVRVSGNYNEQFF. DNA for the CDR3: TGTGCCTGGAGTGTAAGGGTTAGCGGAAACTACAATGAGCAGTTCTTC.